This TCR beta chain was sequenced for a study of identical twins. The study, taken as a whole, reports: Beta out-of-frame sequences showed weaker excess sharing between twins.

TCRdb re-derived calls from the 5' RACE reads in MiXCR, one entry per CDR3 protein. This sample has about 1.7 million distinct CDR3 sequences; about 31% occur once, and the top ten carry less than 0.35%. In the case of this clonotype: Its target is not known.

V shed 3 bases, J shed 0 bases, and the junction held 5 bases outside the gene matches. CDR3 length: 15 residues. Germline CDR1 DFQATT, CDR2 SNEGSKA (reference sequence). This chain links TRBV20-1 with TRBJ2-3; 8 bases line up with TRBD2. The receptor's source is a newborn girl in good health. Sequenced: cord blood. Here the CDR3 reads CSASNLAGSTDTQYF. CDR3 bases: TGCAGTGCTAGTAATCTAGCGGGTAGCACAGATACGCAGTATTTT.